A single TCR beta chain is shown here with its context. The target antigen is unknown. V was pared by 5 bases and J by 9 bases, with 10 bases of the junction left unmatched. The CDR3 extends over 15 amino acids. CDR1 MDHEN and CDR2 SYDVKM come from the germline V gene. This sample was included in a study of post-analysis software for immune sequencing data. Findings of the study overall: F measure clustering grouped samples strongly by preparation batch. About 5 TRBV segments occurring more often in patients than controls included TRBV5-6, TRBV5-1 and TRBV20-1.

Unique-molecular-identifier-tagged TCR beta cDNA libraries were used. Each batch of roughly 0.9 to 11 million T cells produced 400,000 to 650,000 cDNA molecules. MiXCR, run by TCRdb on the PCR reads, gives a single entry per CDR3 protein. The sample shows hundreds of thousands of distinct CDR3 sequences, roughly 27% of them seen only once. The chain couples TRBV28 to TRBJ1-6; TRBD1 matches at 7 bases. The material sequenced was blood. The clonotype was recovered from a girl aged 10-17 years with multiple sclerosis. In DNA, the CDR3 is TGTGCCAGCAGTCCCCCAGGGGGGGGCCCTTCACCCCTCCACTTT. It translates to CASSPPGGGPSPLHF.